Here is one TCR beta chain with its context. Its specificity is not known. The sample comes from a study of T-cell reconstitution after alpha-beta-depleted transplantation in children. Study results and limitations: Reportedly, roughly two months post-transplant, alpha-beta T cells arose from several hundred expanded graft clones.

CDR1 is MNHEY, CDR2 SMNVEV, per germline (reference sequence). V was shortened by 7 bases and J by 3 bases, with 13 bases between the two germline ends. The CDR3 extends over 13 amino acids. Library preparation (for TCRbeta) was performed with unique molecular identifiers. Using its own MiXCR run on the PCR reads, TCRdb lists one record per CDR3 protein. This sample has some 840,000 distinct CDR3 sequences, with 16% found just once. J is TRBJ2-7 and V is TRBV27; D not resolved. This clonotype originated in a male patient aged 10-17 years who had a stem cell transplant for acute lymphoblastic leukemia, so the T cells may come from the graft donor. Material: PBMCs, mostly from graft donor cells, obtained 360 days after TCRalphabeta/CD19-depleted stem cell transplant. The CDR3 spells CASKKRVGYEQYF. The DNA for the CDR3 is TGTGCCAGCAAGAAGCGTGTTGGCTACGAGCAGTACTTC.